The 8 T cell receptor beta chains reported below all come from one sample, sequenced in a study of blood T cells in healthy people across ages (dated by TCRdb to between 2014 and 2016). The receptor library was made with 5' RACE. Sequencer: Illumina HiSeq 2500. A second 7 to 11 cycle PCR used a sample-barcoded 5' primer and a J-beta primer mix. TCRdb reprocessing: public reads trimmed at Q25 with fastp, clones called with MiXCR, in-frame beta chains kept. When rows share a CDR3 protein, they turn into one entry using the most common DNA and genes. This sample lists under 2,000,000 distinct CDR3 sequences; about 50% were detected once. Of the sample, 2.1% falls within the top ten clones. The specimen was blood. Every receptor here comes from a middle-aged woman in good health.

Many counts were recorded for this clonotype. The V call is TRBV4-3, the J call TRBJ1-6, with D uncertain. This CDR3 has 14 amino acids. Germline V gene sequence: CDR1 LGHNA, CDR2 YSLEER. Trimming shortened V by 5 bases and J by 7 bases, and 12 bases separated the two germline ends. CDR3 sequence reads: CASSSQPTNSPLHF. CDR3 sequence (DNA): TGCGCCAGCAGCTCGCAACCTACGAATTCACCCCTCCACTTT.

The chain joins TRBV28 to TRBJ1-4; D is unresolved. Trimming stripped 2 bases from V and 10 bases from J, with 14 bases between. Germline CDR1 reads MDHEN; CDR2 reads SYDVKM. This CDR3 contains 14 residues. For the CDR3, the DNA is TGTGCCAGCAGTTTAGGACTTCCCCCGGGAAAACTGTTTTTT. Translation gives CASSLGLPPGKLFF.

V gene TRBV12-3 or TRBV12-4 combines with J gene TRBJ2-7; TRBD1 or TRBD2 may be the D gene (5 bases each). V was clipped by 7 bases and J by 5 bases, with 12 bases between them. This CDR3 is 12 amino acids long. The CDR3 spells CASTPGSNEQYF. The CDR3 region has the DNA TGTGCCAGCACGCCAGGGAGTAACGAGCAGTACTTC.

This rearrangement joins TRBV2 to TRBJ2-5; TRBD1 aligns across 7 bases. Trimming at V came to 6 bases and at J to 4 bases, leaving 5 bases not matched to a gene. The CDR3 is made up of 13 amino acids. Per the germline V gene, CDR1 is SNHLY and CDR2 is FYNNEI. The CDR3 nucleotides read TGTGCCAGCAGAGCCGGGACAGCAGAGACCCAGTACTTC. Translation gives CASRAGTAETQYF. The full variable domain, rest sourced from reference TRBV2 and TRBJ2-5, is EPEVTQTPSHQVTQMGQEVILRCVPISNHLYFYWYRQILGQKVEFLVSFYNNEISEKSEIFDDQFSVERPDGSNFTLKIRSTKLEDSAMYFCASRAGTAETQYFGPGTRLLVL.

Worth noting for this clonotype: The junction departs from the called germline gene at one end, perhaps through a read error. The chain carries TRBV28 and TRBJ2-1; perhaps TRBD1 as D (5 bases). This CDR3 comprises 16 residues. The germline V gene has CDR1 MDHEN and CDR2 SYDVKM. The CDR3 DNA reads TGTGCCGGCAGTTTAGACACAGGCGGAGCTGAGAATGAGCAGTTCTTC. Translation gives CAGSLDTGGAENEQFF. Full variable domain (missing parts from reference TRBV28 and TRBJ2-1): DVKVTQSSRYLVKRTGEKVFLECVQDMDHENMFWYRQDPGLGLRLIYFSYDVKMKEKGDIPEGYSVSREKKERFSLILESASTNQTSMYLCAGSLDTGGAENEQFFGPGTRLTVL.

This clonotype has just a few counts. The V call is TRBV9, the J call TRBJ2-3; no definite D call. The CDR3 sequence is 17 residues long. Germline CDR1 reads SGDLS; CDR2 reads YYNGEE. V was clipped by 4 bases and J by 0 bases, with 18 bases between them. In DNA, the CDR3 is TGTGCCAGCAGCCCAAGACGTCCCGGAACTAGCACAGATACGCAGTATTTT. This sequence encodes CASSPRRPGTSTDTQYF. Looking up the rest from reference TRBV9 and TRBJ2-3 gives the full variable domain: DSGVTQTPKHLITATGQRVTLRCSPRSGDLSVYWYQQSLDQGLQFLIQYYNGEERAKGNILERFSAQQFPDLHSELNLSSLELGDSALYFCASSPRRPGTSTDTQYFGPGTRLTVL.

In its sample, this clonotype was seen a few times. The V gene is TRBV29-1, the J gene TRBJ2-5; the D is unclear. This CDR3 spans 14 amino acids. Germline CDR1 SQVTM, CDR2 ANQGSEA. V lost 7 bases to trimming and J lost 4 bases, with 19 bases between them. The CDR3 DNA sequence: TGCAGCGCCTCCCCCCCCGGACGGCGAGAGACCCAGTACTTC. Residues: CSASPPGRRETQYF.

The chain employs TRBV4-3 and TRBJ1-3; the D is unclear. The ends were cut back, 0 bases at V and 2 bases at J, with 8 bases in the middle. Germline assignment: CDR1 LGHNA and CDR2 YSLEER. The CDR3 totals 15 residues. CDR3 coding DNA: TGCGCCAGCAGCCAAGATTTCGGGACTGGAAACACCATATATTTT. Protein product: CASSQDFGTGNTIYF.